Shown below are 14 T cell receptor beta chains from a single sample sequenced in a study of T cell changes during pregnancy in multiple sclerosis. Sequenced by immunoSEQ multiplex PCR; TCRdb stores in-frame clones only, minus some. The repertoire holds 49,000 or so clones, with under 95% as singletons. Material: CD8+ T cells from peripheral blood mononuclear cells, obtained before pregnancy. These receptors were taken from a female donor with multiple sclerosis, enrolled in a pregnancy study.

The chain links TRBV5-7 to TRBJ1-2; weak D call: TRBD1 (5 bases). TRBV5-7 is labeled an ORF, and its function is uncertain. This CDR3 contains 17 residues. V dropped 3 bases and J dropped 2 bases, with 20 bases sitting between them. CDR3 loop: CASSSTRDWGANYGYTF. The CDR3 DNA follows: TGTGCCAGCAGCTCGACTCGTGATTGGGGCGCGAACTATGGCTACACCTTC.

This clone occurred once. The chain recombines TRBV9 with TRBJ2-5, with 11 bases that match TRBD2. The CDR3 runs 16 residues. V was clipped by 6 bases and J by 5 bases; unmatched bases: 12. Germline CDR1 SGDLS, CDR2 YYNGEE. The DNA of the CDR3 is TGTGCCAGCACCATATTCCTAGCGGGAGGCTGGGAGACCCAGTACTTC. Residues: CASTIFLAGGWETQYF.

The chain carries TRBV27 and TRBJ2-3; 7 bases match TRBD1. Losses at the gene ends were 3 bases for V and 1 base for J; bases not matched to a gene: 4. Germline V lookup: CDR1 MNHEY, CDR2 SMNVEV (reference sequence). There are 15 residues in the CDR3. CDR3 bases: TGTGCCAGCAGTTTTTATCAGGGGGGCACAGATACGCAGTATTTT. It specifies CASSFYQGGTDTQYF.

This chain links TRBV7-8 with TRBJ2-6; D unresolved. The CDR3 has 12 amino acids. V lost 8 bases and J 12 bases, leaving 14 bases between the germline ends. The germline V gene has CDR1 SGHVS and CDR2 FQNEAQ. This chain's CDR3 is CASAVSPLVLTF. CDR3 coding DNA: TGTGCCAGCGCGGTTTCCCCTCTCGTCCTGACTTTC. Together with reference TRBV7-8 and TRBJ2-6, the CDR3 gives the full variable domain: GAGVSQSPRYKVAKRGQDVALRCDPISGHVSLFWYQQALGQGPEFLTYFQNEAQLDKSGLPSDRFFAERPEGSVSTLKIQRTQQEDSAVYLCASAVSPLVLTFGAGSRLTVL.

This clone was observed once. The chain uses TRBV6-5 and TRBJ2-5; the D is unclear. The germline gives CDR1 MNHEY, CDR2 SVGAGI. With 4 bases removed from V and 5 bases from J, the gap between germline ends came to 8 bases. The CDR3 spans 12 residues. The CDR3 is CASSSNAETQYF. The CDR3 DNA is TGTGCCAGCAGTTCCAACGCGGAGACCCAGTACTTC.

This clone has just one count. The chain is built from TRBV5-1 and TRBJ2-1, with 9 positions matching TRBD2. V was pared by 2 bases and J by 0 bases, with 15 bases of the junction left unmatched. This CDR3 region has 20 residues. Germline V gene sequence: CDR1 SGHRS, CDR2 YFSETQ. The DNA of the CDR3 is TGCGCCAGCAGCTTCCCCCGGTCGCGGGAGGGCCCCGTCTCCTACAATGAGCAGTTCTTC. Its protein product is CASSFPRSREGPVSYNEQFF.

This clone was detected only once. The genes are TRBV5-1 and TRBJ2-1, with 9 nucleotides matching TRBD1. CDR3 length equals 14 residues. The junction had 7 bases not matched to a gene; V was cut back by 4 bases and J by 8 bases. Germline V gene sequence: CDR1 SGHRS, CDR2 YFSETQ. DNA of the CDR3: TGCGCCAGCAGCGTGGGACAGGGAGTCGATGAGCAGTTCTTC. It encodes CASSVGQGVDEQFF.

V usage is TRBV2 and J usage is TRBJ2-1; 12 bases agree with TRBD2. Looked up from germline, CDR1 is SNHLY and CDR2 is FYNNEI. The CDR3 totals 18 residues. Trimming took 7 bases from V and 5 from J; bases not matched to a gene: 15. CDR3 bases: TGTGCCAGCAATGAGGGAGCGGGACTAGCGGGCTGGGACAATGAGCAGTTCTTC. Its protein is CASNEGAGLAGWDNEQFF.

The chain carries TRBV30 and TRBJ2-1; D not resolved. The V gene's germline CDR1 is GTSNPN and CDR2 SVGIG (reference sequence). This CDR3 has 13 amino acids. V lost 0 bases, J lost 6 bases, and 9 bases lay in between. CDR3 protein: CAWSVVGPNEQFF. The CDR3 bases are TGTGCCTGGAGTGTTGTCGGTCCCAATGAGCAGTTCTTC.

J is TRBJ1-2 and V is TRBV12-5; 8 bases align to TRBD1. The V segment lost 6 bases and the J segment 8 bases; nucleotides outside the gene matches: 11. Germline V CDR1 and CDR2: LGHNT, FRNRAP. The CDR3 consists of 14 residues. CDR3 protein: CASGAHTDRGGYTF. Written as DNA, the CDR3 is TGTGCTAGTGGAGCTCACACCGACAGGGGCGGCTACACCTTC.

This chain connects TRBV16 to TRBJ1-2; TRBD1 might be the D (5 bases). Germline CDR1 and CDR2: KGHSY and FQNENV. The ends were cut back, 3 bases at V and 2 bases at J, with 13 bases in the middle. This CDR3 region has 15 residues. CDR3 sequence reads: CASSHWAGLNYGYTF. DNA for the CDR3: TGTGCCAGCAGCCACTGGGCGGGGCTCAACTATGGCTACACCTTC.

J is TRBJ2-1 and V is TRBV27; 9 bases are shared with TRBD2. This CDR3 comprises 14 residues. CDR1 MNHEY and CDR2 SMNVEV come from the germline V gene (reference sequence). The trim removed 5 bases at V and 7 bases at J, leaving 6 bases unmatched. The CDR3 here is CASSLGGRGNEQFF. CDR3 bases: TGTGCCAGCAGTCTCGGCGGGAGGGGTAATGAGCAGTTCTTC.

This chain's CDR3 is CASSSSSGGEFF. As DNA, the CDR3 is TGTGCCAGCAGTTCTTCCTCGGGGGGGGAGTTCTTC. This chain connects TRBV28 to TRBJ2-1; TRBD2 agrees at 8 bases. CDR1 and CDR2 from the germline V gene are MDHEN and SYDVKM. Trimming cost V 4 bases and J 14 bases; bases outside gene matches: 7. The CDR3 contains 12 residues.

This rearrangement joins TRBV2 to TRBJ1-5; the D is unclear. CDR3 length equals 13 residues. CDR1 is SNHLY, CDR2 FYNNEI, per germline. Trimming pared 8 bases from V and 7 bases from J, leaving 15 bases between. The CDR3 coding sequence is TGTGCCAGCCGCCTATTGTTTCGGCAGCCCCAGCATTTT. Its protein is CASRLLFRQPQHF.